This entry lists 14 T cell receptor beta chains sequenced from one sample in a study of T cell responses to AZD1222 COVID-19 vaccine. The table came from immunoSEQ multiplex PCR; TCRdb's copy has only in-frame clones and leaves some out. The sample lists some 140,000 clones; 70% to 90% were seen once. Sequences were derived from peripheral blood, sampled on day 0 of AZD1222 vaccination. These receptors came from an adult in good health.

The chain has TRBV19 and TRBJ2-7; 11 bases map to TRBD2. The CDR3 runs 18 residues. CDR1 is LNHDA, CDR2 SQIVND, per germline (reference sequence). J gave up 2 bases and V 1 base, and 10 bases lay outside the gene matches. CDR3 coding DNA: TGTGCCAGTAGTATAGGCTCGGGGCTAGCGGGAGGAACCTACGAGCAGTACTTC. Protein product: CASSIGSGLAGGTYEQYF.

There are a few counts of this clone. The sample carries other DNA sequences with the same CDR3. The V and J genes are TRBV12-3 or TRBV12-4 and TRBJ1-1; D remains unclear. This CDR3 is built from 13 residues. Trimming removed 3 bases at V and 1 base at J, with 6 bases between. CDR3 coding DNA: TGTGCCAGCAGTTTTACTGGGAACACTGAAGCTTTCTTT. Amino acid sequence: CASSFTGNTEAFF.

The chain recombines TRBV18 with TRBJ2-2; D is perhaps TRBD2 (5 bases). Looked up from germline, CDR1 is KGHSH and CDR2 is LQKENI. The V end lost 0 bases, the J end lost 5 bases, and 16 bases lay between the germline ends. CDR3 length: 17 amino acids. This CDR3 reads CASSPPLSSGKTGELFF. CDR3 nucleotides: TGTGCCAGCTCACCACCCCTCTCCTCCGGGAAAACCGGGGAGCTGTTTTTT. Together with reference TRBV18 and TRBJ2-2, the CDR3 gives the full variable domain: NAGVMQNPRHLVRRRGQEARLRCSPMKGHSHVYWYRQLPEEGLKFMVYLQKENIIDESGMPKERFSAEFPKEGPSILRIQQVVRGDSAAYFCASSPPLSSGKTGELFFGEGSRLTVL.

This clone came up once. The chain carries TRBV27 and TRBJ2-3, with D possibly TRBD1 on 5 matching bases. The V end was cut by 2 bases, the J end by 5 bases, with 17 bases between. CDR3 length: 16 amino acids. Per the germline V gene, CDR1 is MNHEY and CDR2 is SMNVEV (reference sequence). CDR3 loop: CASSLGTGNVEDTQYF. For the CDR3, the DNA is TGTGCCAGCAGTTTAGGCACAGGAAACGTGGAAGATACGCAGTATTTT.

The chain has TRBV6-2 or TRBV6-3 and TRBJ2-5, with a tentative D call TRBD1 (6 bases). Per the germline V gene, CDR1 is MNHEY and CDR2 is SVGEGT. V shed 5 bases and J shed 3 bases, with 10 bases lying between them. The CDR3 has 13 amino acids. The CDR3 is CASSGPGEETQYF. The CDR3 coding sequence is TGTGCCAGCAGTGGACCAGGGGAAGAGACCCAGTACTTC.

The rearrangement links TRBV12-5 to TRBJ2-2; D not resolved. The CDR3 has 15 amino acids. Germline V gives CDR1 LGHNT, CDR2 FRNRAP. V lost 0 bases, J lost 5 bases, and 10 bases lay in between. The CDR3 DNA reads TGTGCTAGTGGTTTGGTAATCAGAGCGACCGGGGAGCTGTTTTTT. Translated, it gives CASGLVIRATGELFF.

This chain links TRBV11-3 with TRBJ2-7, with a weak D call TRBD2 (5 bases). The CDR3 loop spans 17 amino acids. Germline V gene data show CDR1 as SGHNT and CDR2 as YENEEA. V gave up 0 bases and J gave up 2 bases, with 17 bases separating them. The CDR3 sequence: CASSLEFGELPTYEQYF. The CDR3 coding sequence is TGTGCCAGCAGCTTAGAATTTGGGGAGTTACCTACCTACGAGCAGTACTTC.

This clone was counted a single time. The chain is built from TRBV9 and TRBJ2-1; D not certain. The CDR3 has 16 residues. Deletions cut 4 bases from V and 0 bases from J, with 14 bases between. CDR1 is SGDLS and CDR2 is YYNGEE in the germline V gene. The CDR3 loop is CASSSDPESSYNEQFF. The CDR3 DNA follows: TGTGCCAGCAGCTCGGACCCTGAAAGCTCCTACAATGAGCAGTTCTTC.

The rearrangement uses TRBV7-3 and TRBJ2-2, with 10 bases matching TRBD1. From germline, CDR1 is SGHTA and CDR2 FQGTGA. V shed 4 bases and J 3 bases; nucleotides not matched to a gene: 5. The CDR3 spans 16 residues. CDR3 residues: CASSSRDRGDTGELFF. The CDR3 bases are TGTGCCAGCAGCTCCCGGGACAGGGGAGACACCGGGGAGCTGTTTTTT. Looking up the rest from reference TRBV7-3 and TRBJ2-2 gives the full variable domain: GAGVSQTPSNKVTEKGKYVELRCDPISGHTALYWYRQSLGQGPEFLIYFQGTGAADDSGLPNDRFFAVRPEGSVSTLKIQRTERGDSAVYLCASSSRDRGDTGELFFGEGSRLTVL.

CDR3 in amino acids: CASSESFGQANYGYTF. The CDR3 bases are TGCGCCAGCAGTGAGTCGTTCGGGCAAGCTAACTATGGCTACACCTTC. J is TRBJ1-2 and V is TRBV10-2; no clear D gene. The CDR3 spans 16 residues. Germline assignment: CDR1 WSHSY and CDR2 SAAADI. V lost 0 bases and J 0 bases, leaving 11 bases between the germline ends.

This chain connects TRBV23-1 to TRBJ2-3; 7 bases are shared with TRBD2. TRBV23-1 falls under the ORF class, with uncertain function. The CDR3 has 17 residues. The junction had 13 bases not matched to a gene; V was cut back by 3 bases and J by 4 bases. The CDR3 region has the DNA TGCGCCAGCAGTCAGCCCCCGGGAGGCCCAAGGGCAGATACGCAGTATTTT. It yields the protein CASSQPPGGPRADTQYF.

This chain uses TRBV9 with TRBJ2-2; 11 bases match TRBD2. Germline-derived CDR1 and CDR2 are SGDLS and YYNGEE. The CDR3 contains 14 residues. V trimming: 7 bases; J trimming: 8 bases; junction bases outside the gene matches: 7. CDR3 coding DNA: TGTGCCAGCTCGACTAGCGGGGCTCGGGGGGAGCTGTTTTTT. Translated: CASSTSGARGELFF.

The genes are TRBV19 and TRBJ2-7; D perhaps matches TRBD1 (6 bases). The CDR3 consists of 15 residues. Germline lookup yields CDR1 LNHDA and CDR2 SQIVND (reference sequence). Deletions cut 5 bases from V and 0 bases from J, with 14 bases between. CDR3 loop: CASSLRDRSSYEQYF. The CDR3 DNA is TGTGCCAGTAGTCTTCGCGACAGGAGCTCCTACGAGCAGTACTTC.

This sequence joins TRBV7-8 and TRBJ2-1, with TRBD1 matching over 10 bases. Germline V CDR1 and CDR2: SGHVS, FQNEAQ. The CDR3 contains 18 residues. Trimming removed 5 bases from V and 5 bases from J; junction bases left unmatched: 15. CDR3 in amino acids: CASSTLVWDRGVHNEQFF. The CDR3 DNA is TGTGCCAGCAGCACACTCGTCTGGGACAGGGGAGTCCACAATGAGCAGTTCTTC.